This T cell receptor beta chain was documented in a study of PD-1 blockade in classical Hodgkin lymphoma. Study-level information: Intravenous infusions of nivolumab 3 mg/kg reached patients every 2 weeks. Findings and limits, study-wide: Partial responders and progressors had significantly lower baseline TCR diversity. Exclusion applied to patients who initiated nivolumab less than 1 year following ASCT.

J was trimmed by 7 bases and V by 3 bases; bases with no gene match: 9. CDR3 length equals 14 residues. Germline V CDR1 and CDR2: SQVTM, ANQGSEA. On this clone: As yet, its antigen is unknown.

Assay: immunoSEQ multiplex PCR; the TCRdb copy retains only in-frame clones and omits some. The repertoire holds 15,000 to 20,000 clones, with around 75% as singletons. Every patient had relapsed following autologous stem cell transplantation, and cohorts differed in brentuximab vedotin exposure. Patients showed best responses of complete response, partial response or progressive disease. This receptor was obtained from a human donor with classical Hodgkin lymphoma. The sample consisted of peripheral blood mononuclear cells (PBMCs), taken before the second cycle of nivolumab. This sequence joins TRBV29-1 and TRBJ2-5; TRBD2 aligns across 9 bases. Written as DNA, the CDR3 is TGCAGCGTTGAGCCGACTAGCGGAGGCACGACCCAGTACTTC. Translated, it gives CSVEPTSGGTTQYF.